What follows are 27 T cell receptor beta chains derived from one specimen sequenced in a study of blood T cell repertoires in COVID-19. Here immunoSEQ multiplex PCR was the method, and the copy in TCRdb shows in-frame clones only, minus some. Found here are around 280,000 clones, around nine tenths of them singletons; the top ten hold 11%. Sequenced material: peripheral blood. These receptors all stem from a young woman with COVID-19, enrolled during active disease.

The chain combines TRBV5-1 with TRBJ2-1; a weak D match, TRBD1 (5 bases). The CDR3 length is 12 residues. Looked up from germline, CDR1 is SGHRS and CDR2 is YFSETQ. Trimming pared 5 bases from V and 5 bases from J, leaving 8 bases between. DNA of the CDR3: TGCGCCAGCAGTGTGGGGCACAATGAGCAGTTCTTC. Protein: CASSVGHNEQFF.

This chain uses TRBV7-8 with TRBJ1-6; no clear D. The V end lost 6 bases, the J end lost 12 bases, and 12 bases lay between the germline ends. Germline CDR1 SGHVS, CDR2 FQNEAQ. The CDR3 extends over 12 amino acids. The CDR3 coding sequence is TGTGCCAGCAGTCCCTTCCTCCGACCCCTCCACTTT. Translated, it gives CASSPFLRPLHF.

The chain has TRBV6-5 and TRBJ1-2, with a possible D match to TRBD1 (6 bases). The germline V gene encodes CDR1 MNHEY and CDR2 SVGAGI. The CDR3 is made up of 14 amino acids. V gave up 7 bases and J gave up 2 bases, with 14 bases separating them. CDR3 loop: CASKRNTGNYGYTF. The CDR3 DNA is TGTGCCAGCAAGAGAAACACAGGGAACTATGGCTACACCTTC.

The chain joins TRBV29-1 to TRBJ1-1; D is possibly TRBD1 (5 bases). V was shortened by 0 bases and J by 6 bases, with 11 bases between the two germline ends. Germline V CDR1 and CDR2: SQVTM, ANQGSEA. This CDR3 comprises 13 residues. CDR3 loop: CSVEDLDSPEAFF. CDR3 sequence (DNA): TGCAGCGTTGAAGATCTCGACAGCCCTGAAGCTTTCTTT.

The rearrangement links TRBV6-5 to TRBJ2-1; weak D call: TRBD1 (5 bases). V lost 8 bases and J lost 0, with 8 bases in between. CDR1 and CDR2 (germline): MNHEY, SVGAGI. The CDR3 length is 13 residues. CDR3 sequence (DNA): TGTGCCAGCGGGGCGAGCTCCTACAATGAGCAGTTCTTC. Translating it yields CASGASSYNEQFF.

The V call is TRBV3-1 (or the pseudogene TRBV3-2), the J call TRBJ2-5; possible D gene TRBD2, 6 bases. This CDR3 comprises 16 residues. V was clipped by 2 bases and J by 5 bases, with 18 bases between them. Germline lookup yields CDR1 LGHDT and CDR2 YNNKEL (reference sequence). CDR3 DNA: TGTGCCAGCAGCCAATTAAGGGACTTCCTATACGAGACCCAGTACTTC. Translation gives CASSQLRDFLYETQYF.

The CDR3 protein is CASSLGQGPGEQFF. The CDR3 DNA reads as TGTGCCAGCAGCTTAGGCCAGGGGCCAGGTGAGCAGTTCTTC. The chain couples TRBV13 to TRBJ2-1, with D perhaps TRBD1 (6 bases). CDR1 is PRHDT and CDR2 is FYEKMQ in the germline V gene (reference sequence). This CDR3 contains 14 residues. The germline V and J ends were trimmed by 0 bases and 9 bases, with 12 bases remaining between them.

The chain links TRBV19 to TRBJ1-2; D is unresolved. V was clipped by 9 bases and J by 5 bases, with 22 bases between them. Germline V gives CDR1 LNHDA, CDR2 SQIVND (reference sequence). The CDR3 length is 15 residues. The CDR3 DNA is TGTGCCAGCCACGAATGGGCCGCAGATATTTATGGCTACACCTTC. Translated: CASHEWAADIYGYTF.

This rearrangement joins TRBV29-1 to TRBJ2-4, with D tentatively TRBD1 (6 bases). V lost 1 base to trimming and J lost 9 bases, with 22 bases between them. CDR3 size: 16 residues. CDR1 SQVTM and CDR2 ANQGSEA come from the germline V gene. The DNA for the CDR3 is TGCAGCGTTGAAGGGTGGGCCAGTGCACCACAGGGCATTCAGTACTTC. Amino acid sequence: CSVEGWASAPQGIQYF.

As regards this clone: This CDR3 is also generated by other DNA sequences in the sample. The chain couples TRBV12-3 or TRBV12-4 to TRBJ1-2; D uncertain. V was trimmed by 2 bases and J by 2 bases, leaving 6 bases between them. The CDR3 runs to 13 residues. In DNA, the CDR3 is TGTGCCAGCAGTTTAACGGGGAACTATGGCTACACCTTC. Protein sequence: CASSLTGNYGYTF.

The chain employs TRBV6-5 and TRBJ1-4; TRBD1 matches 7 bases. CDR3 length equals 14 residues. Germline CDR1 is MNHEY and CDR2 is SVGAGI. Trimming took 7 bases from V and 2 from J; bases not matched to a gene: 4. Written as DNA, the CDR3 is TGTGCCAGCAACGACAGGGCCACTAATGAAAAACTGTTTTTT. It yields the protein CASNDRATNEKLFF.

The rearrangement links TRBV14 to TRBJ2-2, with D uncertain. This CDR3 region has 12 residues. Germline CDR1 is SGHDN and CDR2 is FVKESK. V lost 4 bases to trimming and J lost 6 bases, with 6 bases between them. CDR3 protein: CASSRLAGELFF. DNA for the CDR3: TGTGCCAGCAGCCGATTAGCCGGGGAGCTGTTTTTT.

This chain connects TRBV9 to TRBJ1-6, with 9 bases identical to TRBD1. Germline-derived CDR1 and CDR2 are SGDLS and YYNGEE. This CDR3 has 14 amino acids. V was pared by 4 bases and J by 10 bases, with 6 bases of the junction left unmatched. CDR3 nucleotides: TGTGCCAGCAGCCCAGGACAGGGGAAGTCACCCCTCCACTTT. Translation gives CASSPGQGKSPLHF.

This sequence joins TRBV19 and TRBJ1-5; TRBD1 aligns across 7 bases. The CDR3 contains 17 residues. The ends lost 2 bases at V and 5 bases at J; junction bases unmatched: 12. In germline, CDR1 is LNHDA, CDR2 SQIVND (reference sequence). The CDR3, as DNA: TGTGCCAGTAGTATATTAAGTTGGGGACAGTTGGATCAGCCCCAGCATTTT. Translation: CASSILSWGQLDQPQHF.

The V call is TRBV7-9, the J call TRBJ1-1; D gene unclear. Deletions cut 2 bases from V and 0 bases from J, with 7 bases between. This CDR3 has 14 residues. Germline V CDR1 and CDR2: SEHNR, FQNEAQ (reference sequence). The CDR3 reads CASSLSRLNTEAFF. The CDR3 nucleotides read TGTGCCAGCAGCTTATCACGGTTGAACACTGAAGCTTTCTTT.

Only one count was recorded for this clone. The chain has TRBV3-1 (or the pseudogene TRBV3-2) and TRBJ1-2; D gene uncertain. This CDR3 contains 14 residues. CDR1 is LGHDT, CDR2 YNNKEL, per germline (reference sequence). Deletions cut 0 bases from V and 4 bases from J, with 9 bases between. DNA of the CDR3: TGTGCCAGCAGCCAAGACGGGGTCCGCTATGGCTACACCTTC. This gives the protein CASSQDGVRYGYTF.

CDR3 sequence reads: CASSQVQGTTGELFF. DNA of the CDR3: TGCGCCAGCAGCCAAGTCCAGGGGACGACCGGGGAGCTGTTTTTT. This chain joins TRBV4-1 and TRBJ2-2; possible D gene TRBD1, 6 bases. CDR3 size: 15 residues. Germline CDR1 reads MGHRA; CDR2 reads YSYEKL. Trimming cost V 1 base and J 5 bases, with 11 bases left between them.

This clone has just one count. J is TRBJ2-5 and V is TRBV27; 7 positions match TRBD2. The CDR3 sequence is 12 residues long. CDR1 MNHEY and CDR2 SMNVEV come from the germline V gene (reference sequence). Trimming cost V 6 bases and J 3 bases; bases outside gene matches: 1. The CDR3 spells CASRGLKETQYF. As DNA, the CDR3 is TGTGCCAGCAGGGGACTAAAAGAGACCCAGTACTTC.

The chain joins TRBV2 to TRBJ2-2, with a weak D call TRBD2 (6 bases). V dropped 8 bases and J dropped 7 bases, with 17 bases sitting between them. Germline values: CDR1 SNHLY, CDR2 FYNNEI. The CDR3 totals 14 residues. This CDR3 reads CASLQEGWYGELFF. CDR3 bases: TGTGCCAGCCTCCAGGAGGGGTGGTACGGGGAGCTGTTTTTT.

The CDR3 bases are TGTGCCAGTACCTCGGCGGGACTAGCGGGGGGCACCTACAATGAGCAGTTCTTC. Translation gives CASTSAGLAGGTYNEQFF. The rearrangement uses TRBV19 and TRBJ2-1, with 15 positions matching TRBD2. Per germline, CDR1 LNHDA and CDR2 SQIVND (reference sequence). With 7 bases clipped from V and 2 bases from J, the junction kept 9 bases outside the gene matches. This CDR3 has 18 amino acids. The full variable domain, with the rest looked up from reference TRBV19 and TRBJ2-1, is DGGITQSPKYLFRKEGQNVTLSCEQNLNHDAMYWYRQDPGQGLRLIYYSQIVNDFQKGDIAEGYSVSREKKESFPLTVTSAQKNPTAFYLCASTSAGLAGGTYNEQFFGPGTRLTVL.

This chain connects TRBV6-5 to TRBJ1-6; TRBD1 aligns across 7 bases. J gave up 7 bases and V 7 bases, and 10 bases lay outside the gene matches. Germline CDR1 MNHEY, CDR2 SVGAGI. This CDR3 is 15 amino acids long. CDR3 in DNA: TGTGCCAGCACTTTTCGGGGACAGTCCAATTCACCCCTCCACTTT. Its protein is CASTFRGQSNSPLHF.

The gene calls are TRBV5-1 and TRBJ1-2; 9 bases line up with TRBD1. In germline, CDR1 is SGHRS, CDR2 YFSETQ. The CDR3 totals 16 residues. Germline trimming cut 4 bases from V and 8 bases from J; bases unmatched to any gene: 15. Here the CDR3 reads CASSAWTAGQGSGYTF. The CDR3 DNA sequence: TGCGCCAGCAGCGCTTGGACCGCGGGACAGGGATCCGGCTACACCTTC.

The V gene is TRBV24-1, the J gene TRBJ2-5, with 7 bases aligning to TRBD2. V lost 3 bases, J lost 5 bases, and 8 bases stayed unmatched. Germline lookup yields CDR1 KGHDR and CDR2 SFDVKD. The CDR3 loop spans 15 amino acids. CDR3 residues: CATSDPRGSGETQYF. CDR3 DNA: TGTGCCACCAGTGATCCGCGGGGGAGCGGGGAGACCCAGTACTTC.

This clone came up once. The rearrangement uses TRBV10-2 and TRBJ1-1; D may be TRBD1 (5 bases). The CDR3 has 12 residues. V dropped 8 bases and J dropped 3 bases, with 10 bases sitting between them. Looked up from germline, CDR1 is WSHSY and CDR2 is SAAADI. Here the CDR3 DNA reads TGCGCCAGCCGGGGGTACGACACTGAAGCTTTCTTT. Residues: CASRGYDTEAFF.

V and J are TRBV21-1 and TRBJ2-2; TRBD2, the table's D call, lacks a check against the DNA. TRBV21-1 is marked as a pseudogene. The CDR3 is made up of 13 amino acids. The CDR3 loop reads CASSPISGGELFF. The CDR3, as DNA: TGTGCCAGCAGCCCTATATCCGGCGGGGAGCTGTTTTTT.

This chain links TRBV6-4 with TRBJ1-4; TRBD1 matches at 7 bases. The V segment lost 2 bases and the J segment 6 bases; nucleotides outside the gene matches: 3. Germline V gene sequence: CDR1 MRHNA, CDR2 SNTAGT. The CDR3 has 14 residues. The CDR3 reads CASSDGDSYEKLFF. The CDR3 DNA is TGTGCCAGCAGTGACGGGGACAGCTATGAAAAACTGTTTTTT.

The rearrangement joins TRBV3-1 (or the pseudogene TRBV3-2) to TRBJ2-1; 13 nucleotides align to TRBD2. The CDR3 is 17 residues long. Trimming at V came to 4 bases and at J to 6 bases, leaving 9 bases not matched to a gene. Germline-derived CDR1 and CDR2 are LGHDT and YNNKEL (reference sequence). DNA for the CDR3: TGTGCCAGCAGCCTTACTAGCGGGGGGGCCATATTCAATGAGCAGTTCTTC. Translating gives CASSLTSGGAIFNEQFF.